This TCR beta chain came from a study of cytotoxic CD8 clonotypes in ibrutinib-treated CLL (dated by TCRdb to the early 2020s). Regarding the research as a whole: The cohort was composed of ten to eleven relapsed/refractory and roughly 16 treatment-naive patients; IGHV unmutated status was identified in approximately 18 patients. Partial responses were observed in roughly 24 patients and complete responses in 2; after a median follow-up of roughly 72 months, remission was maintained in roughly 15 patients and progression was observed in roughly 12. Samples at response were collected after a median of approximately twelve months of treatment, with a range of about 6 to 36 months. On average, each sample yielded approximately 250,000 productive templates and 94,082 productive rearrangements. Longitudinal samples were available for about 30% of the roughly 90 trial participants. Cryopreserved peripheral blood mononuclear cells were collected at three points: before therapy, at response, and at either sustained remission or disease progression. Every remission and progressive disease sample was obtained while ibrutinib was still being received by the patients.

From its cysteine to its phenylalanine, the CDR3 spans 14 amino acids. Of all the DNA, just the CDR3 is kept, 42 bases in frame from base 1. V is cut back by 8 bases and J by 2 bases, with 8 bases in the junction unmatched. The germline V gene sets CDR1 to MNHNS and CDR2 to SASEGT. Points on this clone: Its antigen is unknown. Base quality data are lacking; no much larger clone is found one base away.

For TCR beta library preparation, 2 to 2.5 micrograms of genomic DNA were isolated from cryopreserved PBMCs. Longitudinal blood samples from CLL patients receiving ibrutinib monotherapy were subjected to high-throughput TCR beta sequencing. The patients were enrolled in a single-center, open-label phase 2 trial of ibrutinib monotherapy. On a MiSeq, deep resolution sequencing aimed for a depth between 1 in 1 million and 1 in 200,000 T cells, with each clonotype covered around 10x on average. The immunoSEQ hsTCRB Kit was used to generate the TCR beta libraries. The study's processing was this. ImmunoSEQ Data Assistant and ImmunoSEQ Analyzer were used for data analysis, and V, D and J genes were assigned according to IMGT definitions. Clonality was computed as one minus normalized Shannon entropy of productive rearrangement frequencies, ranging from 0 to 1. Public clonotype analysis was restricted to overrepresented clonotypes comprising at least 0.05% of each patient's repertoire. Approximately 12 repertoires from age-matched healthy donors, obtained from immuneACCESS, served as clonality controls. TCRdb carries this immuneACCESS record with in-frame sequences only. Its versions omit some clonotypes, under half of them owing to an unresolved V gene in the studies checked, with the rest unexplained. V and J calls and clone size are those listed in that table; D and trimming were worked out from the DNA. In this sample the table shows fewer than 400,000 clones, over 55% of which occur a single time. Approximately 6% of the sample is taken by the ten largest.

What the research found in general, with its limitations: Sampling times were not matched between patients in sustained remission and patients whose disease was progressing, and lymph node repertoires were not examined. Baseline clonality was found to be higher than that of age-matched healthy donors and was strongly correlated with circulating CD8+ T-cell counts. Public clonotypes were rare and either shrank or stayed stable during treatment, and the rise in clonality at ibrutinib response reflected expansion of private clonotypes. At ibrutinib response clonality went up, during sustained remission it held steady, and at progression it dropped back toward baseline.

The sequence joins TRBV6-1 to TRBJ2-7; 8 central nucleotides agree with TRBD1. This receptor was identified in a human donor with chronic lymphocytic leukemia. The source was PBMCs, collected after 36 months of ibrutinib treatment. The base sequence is TGTGCCAGCGAAAGGACAGGGAATCCCTACGAGCAGTACTTC. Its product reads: CASERTGNPYEQYF.